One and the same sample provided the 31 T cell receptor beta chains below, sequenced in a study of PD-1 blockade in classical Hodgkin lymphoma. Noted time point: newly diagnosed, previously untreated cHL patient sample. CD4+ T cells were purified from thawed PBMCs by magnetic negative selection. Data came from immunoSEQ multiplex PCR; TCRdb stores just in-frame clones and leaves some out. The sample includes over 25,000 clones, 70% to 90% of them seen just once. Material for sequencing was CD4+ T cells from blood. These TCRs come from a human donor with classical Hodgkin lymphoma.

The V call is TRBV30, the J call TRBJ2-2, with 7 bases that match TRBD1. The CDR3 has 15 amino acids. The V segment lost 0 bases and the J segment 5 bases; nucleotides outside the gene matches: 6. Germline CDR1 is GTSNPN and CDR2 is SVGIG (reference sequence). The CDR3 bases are TGTGCCTGGAGTGTACTAGGGGGCGCAACCGGGGAGCTGTTTTTT. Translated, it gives CAWSVLGGATGELFF.

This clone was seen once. CDR3 bases: TGCGCCAGCAGCATAAGTATCGCAGGGGCCGGGGAGCTGTTTTTT. Amino acids: CASSISIAGAGELFF. This sequence joins TRBV4-3 and TRBJ2-2; TRBD1 might be the D (6 bases). The germline V gene encodes CDR1 LGHNA and CDR2 YSLEER. The CDR3 spans 15 residues. The V end was cut by 5 bases, the J end by 6 bases, with 16 bases between.

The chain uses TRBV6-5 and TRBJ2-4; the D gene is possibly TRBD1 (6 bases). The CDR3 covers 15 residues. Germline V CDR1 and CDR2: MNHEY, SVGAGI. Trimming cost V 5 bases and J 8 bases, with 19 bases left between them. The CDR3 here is CASSRKGAGVDIQYF. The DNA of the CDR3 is TGTGCCAGCAGTAGGAAAGGTGCAGGGGTAGACATTCAGTACTTC.

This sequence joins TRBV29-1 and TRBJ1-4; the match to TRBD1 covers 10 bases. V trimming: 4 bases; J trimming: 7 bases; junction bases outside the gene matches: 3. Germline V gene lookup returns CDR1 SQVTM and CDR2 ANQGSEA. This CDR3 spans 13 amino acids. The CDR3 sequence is CSVGQGAGEKLFF. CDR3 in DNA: TGCAGCGTTGGACAGGGGGCTGGTGAAAAACTGTTTTTT.

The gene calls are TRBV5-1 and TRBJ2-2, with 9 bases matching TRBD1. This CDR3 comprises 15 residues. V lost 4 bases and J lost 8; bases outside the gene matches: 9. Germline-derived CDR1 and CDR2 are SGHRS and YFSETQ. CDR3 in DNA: TGCGCCAGCAGCCGAAGGACAGGGGAAGGAGGGGAGCTGTTTTTT. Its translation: CASSRRTGEGGELFF. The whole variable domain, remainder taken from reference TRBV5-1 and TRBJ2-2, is KAGVTQTPRYLIKTRGQQVTLSCSPISGHRSVSWYQQTPGQGLQFLFEYFSETQRNKGNFPGRFSGRQFSNSRSEMNVSTLELGDSALYLCASSRRTGEGGELFFGEGSRLTVL.

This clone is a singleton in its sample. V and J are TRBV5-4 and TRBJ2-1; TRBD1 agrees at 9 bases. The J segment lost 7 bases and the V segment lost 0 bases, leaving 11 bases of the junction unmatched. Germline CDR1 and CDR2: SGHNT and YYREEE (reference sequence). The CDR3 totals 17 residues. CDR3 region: CASSLELGQGPRNEQFF. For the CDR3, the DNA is TGTGCCAGCAGCTTGGAGTTGGGACAGGGTCCTCGGAATGAGCAGTTCTTC.

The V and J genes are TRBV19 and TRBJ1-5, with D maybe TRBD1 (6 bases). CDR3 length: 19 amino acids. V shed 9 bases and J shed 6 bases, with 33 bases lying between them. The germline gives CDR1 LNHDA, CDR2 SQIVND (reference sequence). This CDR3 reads CASRKRTGGGPGFSQPQHF. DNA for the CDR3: TGTGCCAGCCGCAAGAGGACGGGTGGGGGGCCGGGGTTCAGTCAGCCCCAGCATTTT.

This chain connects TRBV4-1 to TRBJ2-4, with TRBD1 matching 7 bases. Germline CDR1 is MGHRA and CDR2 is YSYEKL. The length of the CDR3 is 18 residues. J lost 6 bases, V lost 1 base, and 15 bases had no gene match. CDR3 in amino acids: CASSQVLVQGMGSNIQYF. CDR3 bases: TGCGCCAGCAGCCAAGTCCTCGTACAGGGGATGGGCTCAAACATTCAGTACTTC.

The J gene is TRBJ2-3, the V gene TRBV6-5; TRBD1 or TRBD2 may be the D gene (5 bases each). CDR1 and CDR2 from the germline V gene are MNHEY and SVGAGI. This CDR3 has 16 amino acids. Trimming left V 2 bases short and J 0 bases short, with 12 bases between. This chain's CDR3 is CASSYTPGPSTDTQYF. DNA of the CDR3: TGTGCCAGCAGTTACACTCCGGGACCAAGCACAGATACGCAGTATTTT.

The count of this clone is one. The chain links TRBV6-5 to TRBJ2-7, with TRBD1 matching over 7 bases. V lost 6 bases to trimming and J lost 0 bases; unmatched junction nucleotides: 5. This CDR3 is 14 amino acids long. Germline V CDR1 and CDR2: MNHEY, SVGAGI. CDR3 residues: CASSRTGTSYEQYF. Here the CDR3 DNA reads TGTGCCAGCAGCAGGACAGGTACCTCCTACGAGCAGTACTTC.

CDR3 residues: CASSRWGQGDTGELFF. The CDR3 region has the DNA TGTGCCAGCAGCCGATGGGGACAGGGGGATACCGGGGAGCTGTTTTTT. This chain joins TRBV11-2 and TRBJ2-2, with 11 bases matching TRBD1. CDR1 and CDR2 (germline): SGHAT, FQNNGV. The V segment lost 5 bases and the J segment 5 bases; nucleotides outside the gene matches: 7. This CDR3 comprises 16 residues.

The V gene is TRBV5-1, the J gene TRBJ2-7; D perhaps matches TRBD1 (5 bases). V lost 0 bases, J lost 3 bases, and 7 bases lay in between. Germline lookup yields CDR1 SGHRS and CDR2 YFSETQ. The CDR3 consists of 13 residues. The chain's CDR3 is CASSLGQIYEQYF. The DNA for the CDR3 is TGCGCCAGCAGCTTGGGACAGATCTACGAGCAGTACTTC. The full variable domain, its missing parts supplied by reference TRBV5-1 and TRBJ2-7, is KAGVTQTPRYLIKTRGQQVTLSCSPISGHRSVSWYQQTPGQGLQFLFEYFSETQRNKGNFPGRFSGRQFSNSRSEMNVSTLELGDSALYLCASSLGQIYEQYFGPGTRLTVT.

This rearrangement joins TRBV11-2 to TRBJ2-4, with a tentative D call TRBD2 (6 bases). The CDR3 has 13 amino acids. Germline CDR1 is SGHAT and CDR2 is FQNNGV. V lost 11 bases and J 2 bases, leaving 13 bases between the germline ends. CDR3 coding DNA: TGTGCCTCAAGGAGGGTACCCAAAAACATTCAGTACTTC. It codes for CASRRVPKNIQYF. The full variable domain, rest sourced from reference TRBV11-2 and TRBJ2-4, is EAGVAQSPRYKIIEKRQSVAFWCNPISGHATLYWYQQILGQGPKLLIQFQNNGVVDDSQLPKDRFSAERLKGVDSTLKIQPAKLEDSAVYLCASRRVPKNIQYFGAGTRLSVL.

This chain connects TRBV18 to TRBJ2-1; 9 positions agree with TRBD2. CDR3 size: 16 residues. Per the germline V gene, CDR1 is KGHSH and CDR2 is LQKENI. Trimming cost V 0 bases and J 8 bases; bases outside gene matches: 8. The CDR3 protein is CASSPPRAGGMDEQFF. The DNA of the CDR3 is TGTGCCAGCTCACCACCTCGAGCGGGAGGTATGGATGAGCAGTTCTTC. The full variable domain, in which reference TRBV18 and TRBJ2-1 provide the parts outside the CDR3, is NAGVMQNPRHLVRRRGQEARLRCSPMKGHSHVYWYRQLPEEGLKFMVYLQKENIIDESGMPKERFSAEFPKEGPSILRIQQVVRGDSAAYFCASSPPRAGGMDEQFFGPGTRLTVL.

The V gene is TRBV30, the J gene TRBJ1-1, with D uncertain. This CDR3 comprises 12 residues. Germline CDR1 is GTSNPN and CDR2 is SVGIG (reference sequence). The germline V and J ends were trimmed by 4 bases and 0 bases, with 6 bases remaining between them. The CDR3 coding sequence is TGTGCCTGGAATCGCATGAACACTGAAGCTTTCTTT. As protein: CAWNRMNTEAFF.

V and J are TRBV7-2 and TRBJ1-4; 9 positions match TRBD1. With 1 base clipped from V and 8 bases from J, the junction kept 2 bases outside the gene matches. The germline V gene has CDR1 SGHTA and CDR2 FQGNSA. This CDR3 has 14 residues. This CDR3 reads CASSLGTGVEKLFF. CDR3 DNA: TGTGCCAGCAGCTTAGGGACAGGGGTCGAAAAACTGTTTTTT. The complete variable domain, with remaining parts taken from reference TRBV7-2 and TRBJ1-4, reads GAGVSQSPSNKVTEKGKDVELRCDPISGHTALYWYRQSLGQGLEFLIYFQGNSAPDKSGLPSDRFSAERTGGSVSTLTIQRTQQEDSAVYLCASSLGTGVEKLFFGSGTQLSVL.

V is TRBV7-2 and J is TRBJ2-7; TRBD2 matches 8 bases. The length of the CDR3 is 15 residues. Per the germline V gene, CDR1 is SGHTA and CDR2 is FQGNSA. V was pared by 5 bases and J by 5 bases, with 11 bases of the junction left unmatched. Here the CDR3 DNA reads TGTGCCAGCAGCCCCGGCGGGAGGCCCCGCCACGAGCAGTACTTC. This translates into CASSPGGRPRHEQYF. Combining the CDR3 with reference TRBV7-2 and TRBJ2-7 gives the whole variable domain GAGVSQSPSNKVTEKGKDVELRCDPISGHTALYWYRQSLGQGLEFLIYFQGNSAPDKSGLPSDRFSAERTGGSVSTLTIQRTQQEDSAVYLCASSPGGRPRHEQYFGPGTRLTVT.

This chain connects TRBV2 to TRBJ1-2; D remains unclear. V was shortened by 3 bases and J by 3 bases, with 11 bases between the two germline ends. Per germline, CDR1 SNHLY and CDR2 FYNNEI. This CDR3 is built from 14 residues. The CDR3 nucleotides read TGTGCCAGCAGTGATATTTCCAGTGACTATGGCTACACCTTC. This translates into CASSDISSDYGYTF.

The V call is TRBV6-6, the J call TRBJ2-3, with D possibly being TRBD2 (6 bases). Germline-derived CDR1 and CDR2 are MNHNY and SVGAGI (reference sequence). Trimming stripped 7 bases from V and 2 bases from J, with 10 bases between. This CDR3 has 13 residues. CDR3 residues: CASTGTLTDTQYF. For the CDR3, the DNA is TGTGCCAGCACCGGGACTCTCACAGATACGCAGTATTTT.

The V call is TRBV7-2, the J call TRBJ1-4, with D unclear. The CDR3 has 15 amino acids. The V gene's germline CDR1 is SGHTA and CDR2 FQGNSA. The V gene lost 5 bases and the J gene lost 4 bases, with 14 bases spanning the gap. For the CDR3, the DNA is TGTGCCAGCAGCCCCGGATCTTCCCTTAATGAAAAACTGTTTTTT. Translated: CASSPGSSLNEKLFF.

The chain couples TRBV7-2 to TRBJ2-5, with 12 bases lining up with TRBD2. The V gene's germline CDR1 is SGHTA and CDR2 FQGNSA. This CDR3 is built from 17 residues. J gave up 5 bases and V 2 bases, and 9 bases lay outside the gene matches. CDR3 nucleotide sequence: TGTGCCAGCAGCTTACCAATCCTCGGACTAGCGGGGGAGACCCAGTACTTC. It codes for CASSLPILGLAGETQYF.

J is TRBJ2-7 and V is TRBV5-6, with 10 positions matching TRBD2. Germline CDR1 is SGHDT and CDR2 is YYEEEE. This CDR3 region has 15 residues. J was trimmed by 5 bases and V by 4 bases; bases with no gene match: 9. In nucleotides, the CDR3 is TGTGCCAGCAGCAGAACCGGGACTAGCGTTCACGAGCAGTACTTC. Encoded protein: CASSRTGTSVHEQYF.

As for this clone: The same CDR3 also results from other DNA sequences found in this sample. The CDR3 sequence: CASGTGTFTGELFF. Written as DNA, the CDR3 is TGCGCTAGCGGGACAGGCACATTCACCGGGGAGCTGTTTTTT. V gene TRBV4-1 combines with J gene TRBJ2-2; TRBD1 or TRBD2 may be the D gene (8 bases each). The CDR3 length is 14 residues. Germline V gene data show CDR1 as MGHRA and CDR2 as YSYEKL.

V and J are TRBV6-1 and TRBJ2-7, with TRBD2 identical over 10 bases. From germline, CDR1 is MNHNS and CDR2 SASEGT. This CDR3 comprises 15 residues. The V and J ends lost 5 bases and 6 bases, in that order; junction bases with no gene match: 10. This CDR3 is CASSHEHSGRPEQYF. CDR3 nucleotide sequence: TGTGCCAGCAGTCACGAACATAGCGGGAGGCCCGAGCAGTACTTC.

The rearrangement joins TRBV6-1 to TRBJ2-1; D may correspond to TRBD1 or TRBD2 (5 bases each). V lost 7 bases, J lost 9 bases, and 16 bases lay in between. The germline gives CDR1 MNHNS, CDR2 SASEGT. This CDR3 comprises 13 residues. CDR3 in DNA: TGTGCCAGCACCGGGACGGGCTTGGGTGAGCAGTTCTTC. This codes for CASTGTGLGEQFF.

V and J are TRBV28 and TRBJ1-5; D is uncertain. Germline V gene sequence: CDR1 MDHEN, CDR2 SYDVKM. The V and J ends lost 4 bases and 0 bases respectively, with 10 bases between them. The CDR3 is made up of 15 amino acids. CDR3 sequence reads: CASSSPPNSNQPQHF. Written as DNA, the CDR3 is TGTGCCAGCAGTTCCCCCCCAAATAGCAATCAGCCCCAGCATTTT.

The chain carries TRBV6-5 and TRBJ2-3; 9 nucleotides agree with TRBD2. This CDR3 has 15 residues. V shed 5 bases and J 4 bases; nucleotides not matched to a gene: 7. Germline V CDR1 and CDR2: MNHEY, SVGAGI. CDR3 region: CASSSLAGASDTQYF. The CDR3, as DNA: TGTGCCAGCAGTAGCTTAGCGGGAGCATCAGATACGCAGTATTTT.

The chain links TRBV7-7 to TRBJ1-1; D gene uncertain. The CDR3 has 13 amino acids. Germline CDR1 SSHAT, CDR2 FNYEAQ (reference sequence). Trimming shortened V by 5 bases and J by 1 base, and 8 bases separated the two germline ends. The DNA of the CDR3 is TGTGCCAGCAGCCGAACAACGAACACTGAAGCTTTCTTT. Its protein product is CASSRTTNTEAFF.

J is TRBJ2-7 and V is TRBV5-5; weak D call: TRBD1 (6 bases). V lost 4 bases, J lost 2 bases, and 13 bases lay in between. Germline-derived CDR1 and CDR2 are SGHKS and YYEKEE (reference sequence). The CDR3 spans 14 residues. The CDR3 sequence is CASSLLSGAYEQYF. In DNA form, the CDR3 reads TGTGCCAGCAGCCTTTTATCAGGGGCCTACGAGCAGTACTTC.

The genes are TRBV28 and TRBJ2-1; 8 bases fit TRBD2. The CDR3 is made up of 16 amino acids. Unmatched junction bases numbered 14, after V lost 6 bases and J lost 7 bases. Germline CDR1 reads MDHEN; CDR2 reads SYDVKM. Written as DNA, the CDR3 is TGTGCCAGCAGCTTTGCCTCGGGAGGGCTAGGGAATGAGCAGTTCTTC. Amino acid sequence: CASSFASGGLGNEQFF.

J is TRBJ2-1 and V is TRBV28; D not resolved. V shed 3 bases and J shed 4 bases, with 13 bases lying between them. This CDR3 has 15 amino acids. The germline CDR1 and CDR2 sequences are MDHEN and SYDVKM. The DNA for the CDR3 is TGTGCCAGCAGTTTTGGCGAAGTCCTGTACAATGAGCAGTTCTTC. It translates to CASSFGEVLYNEQFF.